This T cell receptor (beta chain) was found in a study of OX40 agonist ivuxolimab in advanced cancers. Data came from immunoSEQ multiplex PCR; TCRdb stores just in-frame clones and leaves some out. The repertoire includes 50,000 to 65,000 clones, 82% of them detected once, and over 3% sits in the top ten. CDR1 and CDR2 from the germline V gene are MNHEY and SVGAGI. The CDR3 contains 14 residues. V was pared by 2 bases and J by 2 bases, with 10 bases between. The input for sequencing was CD4+ or CD8+ T cells sorted from blood, taken in a trial of the OX40 agonist ivuxolimab. The sequence was obtained from an adult with an advanced solid tumor such as melanoma, head and neck, liver or kidney cancer. This chain connects TRBV6-5 to TRBJ2-7; no clear D. The CDR3 reads CASSYPLSAYEQYF. Written as DNA, the CDR3 is TGTGCCAGCAGTTACCCCCTCTCGGCCTACGAGCAGTACTTC.